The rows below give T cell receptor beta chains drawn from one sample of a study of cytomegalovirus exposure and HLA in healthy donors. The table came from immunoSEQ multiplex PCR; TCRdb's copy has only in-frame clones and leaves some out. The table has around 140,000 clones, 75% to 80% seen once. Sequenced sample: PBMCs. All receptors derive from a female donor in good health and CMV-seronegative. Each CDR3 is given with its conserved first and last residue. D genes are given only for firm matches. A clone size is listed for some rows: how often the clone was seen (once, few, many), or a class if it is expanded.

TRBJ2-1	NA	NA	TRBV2	TGTGCCAGCAGTCGAGGTAGCGTCGTCTATGAGCAGTTCTTC	CASSRGSVVYEQFF
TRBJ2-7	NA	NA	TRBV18	TGTGCCAGCTCACCGCGGACAGACCCCTACGAGCAGTACTTC	CASSPRTDPYEQYF
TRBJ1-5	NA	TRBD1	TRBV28	TGTGCCAGCAGTTTATACAGGGGTAGCAATCAGCCCCAGCATTTT	CASSLYRGSNQPQHF
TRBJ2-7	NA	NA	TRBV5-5	TGTGCCAGCAGCCCGAAACAGGGTCGCGAGCAGTACTTC	CASSPKQGREQYF
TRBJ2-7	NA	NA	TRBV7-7	TGTGCTAGCAGCTTACGGCGAGGCTACGAGCAGTACTTC	CASSLRRGYEQYF
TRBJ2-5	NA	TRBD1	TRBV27	TGTGCCAGCAGTTCGGGACAGTTCCAAGAGACCCAGTACTTC	CASSSGQFQETQYF
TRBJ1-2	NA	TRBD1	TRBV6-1	TGTGCCAGCAGGGAACGCAGACCTGGACAGGGGGGATCCTATGGCTACACCTTC	CASRERRPGQGGSYGYTF
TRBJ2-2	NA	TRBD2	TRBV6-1	TGTGCCAGCAGTGAGAGCGGGGCGGCCGCCGGGGAGCTGTTTTTT	CASSESGAAAGELFF
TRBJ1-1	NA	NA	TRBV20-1	TGCAGTGCTAGACTACAGAATGAAGCTTTCTTT	CSARLQNEAFF
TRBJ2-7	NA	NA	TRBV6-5	TGTGCCAGCAGTTACTCGGTGGCGGGGGCGCGGTACGAGCAGTACTTC	CASSYSVAGARYEQYF
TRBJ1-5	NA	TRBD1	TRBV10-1	TGCGCCAGCAGAGCAGGACAGGTCGGGCCCCAGCATTTT	CASRAGQVGPQHF
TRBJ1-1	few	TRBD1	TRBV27	TGTGCCAGCAGTTCAGGGGGGAACACTGAAGCTTTCTTT	CASSSGGNTEAFF
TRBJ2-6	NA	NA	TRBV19	TGTGCCAGTAGTTTTGTCCACGTGGGAGGTCGAGAGACCGCAGCGAGCTCTGGGGCCAACGTCCTGACTTTC	CASSFVHVGGRETAASSGANVLTF
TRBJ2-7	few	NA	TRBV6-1	TGTGCCAGCCTGCGGAGGGACGAGCAGTACTTC	CASLRRDEQYF
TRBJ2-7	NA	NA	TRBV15	TGTGCCACCAGCTCCCCCGCGACAGGTAGAAGGGACGAGCAGTACTTC	CATSSPATGRRDEQYF
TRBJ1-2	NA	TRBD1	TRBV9	TGTGCCAGCGCACCGGGACAGGGGGCGGATGGCTACACCTTC	CASAPGQGADGYTF
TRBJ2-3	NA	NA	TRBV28	TGTGCCAGCAGTTCGGGGGTCCCAGATACGCAGTATTTT	CASSSGVPDTQYF
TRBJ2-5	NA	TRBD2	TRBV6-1	TGTGCCAGCAGTCATAGCGGGGGGAACGGGCAGTACTTC	CASSHSGGNGQYF
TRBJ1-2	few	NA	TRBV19	TGTGCCAGTACTAGGCAGGGCAATCCTCGCTATGGCTACACCTTC	CASTRQGNPRYGYTF
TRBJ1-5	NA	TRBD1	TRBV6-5	TGTGCCAGCTGTCGACAGGGTAGTGAGCCCCAGCATTTT	CASCRQGSEPQHF
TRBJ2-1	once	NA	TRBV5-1	TGCGCCAGCAGCTTGAAGGGGGTTATTGCAGATGAGCAGTTCTTC	CASSLKGVIADEQFF
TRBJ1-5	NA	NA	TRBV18	TGTGCCAGCTCACCCACCGGGGGGGGCGGGGGCAATCAGCCCCAGCATTTT	CASSPTGGGGGNQPQHF
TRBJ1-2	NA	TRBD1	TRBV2	TGTGCCAGCAGAGGACAGGCTATATATGGCTACACCTTC	CASRGQAIYGYTF
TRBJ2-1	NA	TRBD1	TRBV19	TGTGCCAGTACCTCTACAGGGGCCGTCAATGAGCAGTTCTTC	CASTSTGAVNEQFF
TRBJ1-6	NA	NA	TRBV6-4	TGTGCCAGCAGTGAGAGGGCTTTCGGTGGTAATTCACCCCTCCACTTT	CASSERAFGGNSPLHF
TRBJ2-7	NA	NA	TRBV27	TGTGCCAGCAGCGCAGAGGGCAGGCTACTCTACGAGCAGTACTTC	CASSAEGRLLYEQYF
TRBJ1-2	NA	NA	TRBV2	TGTGCCAGCAGTGAAGAATCGAGGGCGGGGGGGATTGGTGGCTACACCTTC	CASSEESRAGGIGGYTF
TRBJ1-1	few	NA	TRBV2	TGTGCCAGCAGTGAACTAGGAGGCAACACTGAAGCTTTCTTT	CASSELGGNTEAFF
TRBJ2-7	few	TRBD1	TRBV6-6	TGTGCCAGCATCCGACAGGGGGGAAAATGCGAGCAGTACTTC	CASIRQGGKCEQYF